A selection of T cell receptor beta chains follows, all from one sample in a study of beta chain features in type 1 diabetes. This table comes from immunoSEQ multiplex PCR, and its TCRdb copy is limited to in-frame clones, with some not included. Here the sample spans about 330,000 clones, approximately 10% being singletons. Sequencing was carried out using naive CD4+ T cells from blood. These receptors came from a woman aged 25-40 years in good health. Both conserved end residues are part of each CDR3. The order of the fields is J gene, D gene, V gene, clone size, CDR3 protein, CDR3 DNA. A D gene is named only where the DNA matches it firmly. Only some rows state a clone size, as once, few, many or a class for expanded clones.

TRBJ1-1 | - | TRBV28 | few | CASSLPVTEAFF | TGTGCCAGCAGTTTACCAGTCACTGAAGCTTTCTTT
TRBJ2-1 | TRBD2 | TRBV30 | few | CAWSLLGTKRGNEQFF | TGTGCCTGGAGTTTACTAGGGACTAAAAGAGGCAATGAGCAGTTCTTC
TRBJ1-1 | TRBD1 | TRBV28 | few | CASSLTGDTEAFF | TGTGCCAGCAGTTTGACAGGGGACACTGAAGCTTTCTTT
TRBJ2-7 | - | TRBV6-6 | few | CASTLGGSSYEQYF | TGTGCCAGCACCCTAGGAGGGAGCTCCTACGAGCAGTACTTC
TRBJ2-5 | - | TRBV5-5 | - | CASSLVSSDLKAQYF | TGTGCCAGCAGCTTGGTTAGCAGCGACTTAAAGGCCCAGTACTTC
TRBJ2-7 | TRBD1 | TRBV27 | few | CASSWTGPYEQYF | TGTGCCAGCAGTTGGACAGGGCCATACGAGCAGTACTTC
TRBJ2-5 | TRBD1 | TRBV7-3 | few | CASSLRDRQETQYF | TGTGCCAGCAGCTTACGGGACAGGCAAGAGACCCAGTACTTC
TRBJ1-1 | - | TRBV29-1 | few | CSTRTFETFF | TGCAGCACCAGGACATTCGAGACTTTCTTT
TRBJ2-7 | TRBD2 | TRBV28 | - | CASSPPGLAGSYEQYF | TGTGCCAGCAGTCCACCGGGACTAGCGGGCTCCTACGAGCAGTACTTC
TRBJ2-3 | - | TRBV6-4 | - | CASSDVAGTDTQYF | TGTGCCAGCAGTGACGTAGCCGGCACAGATACGCAGTATTTT
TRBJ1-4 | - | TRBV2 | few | CASSSQGEKLFF | TGTGCCAGCAGTTCGCAGGGTGAAAAACTGTTTTTT
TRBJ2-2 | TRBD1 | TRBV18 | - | CASSPRDSGELFF | TGTGCCAGCTCACCGAGGGACAGCGGGGAGCTGTTTTTT
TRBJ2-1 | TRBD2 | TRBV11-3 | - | CASSLDSGAGGYNEQFF | TGTGCCAGCAGCTTAGATTCGGGAGCGGGAGGGTACAATGAGCAGTTCTTC
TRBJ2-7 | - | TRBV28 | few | CASSLHTRAEEQYF | TGTGCCAGCAGTTTACATACCAGGGCAGAAGAGCAGTACTTC
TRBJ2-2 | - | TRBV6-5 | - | CASSYEGPAGTGELFF | TGTGCCAGCAGTTACGAGGGCCCCGCGGGCACCGGGGAGCTGTTTTTT
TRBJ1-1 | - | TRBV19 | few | CASSPVGGTEAFF | TGTGCCAGTAGTCCAGTGGGGGGGACTGAAGCTTTCTTT
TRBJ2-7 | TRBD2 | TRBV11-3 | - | CASSRGGGYGEQYF | TGTGCCAGCAGCCGGGGCGGGGGGTATGGAGAGCAGTACTTC
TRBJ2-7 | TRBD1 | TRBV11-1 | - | CASSFAGTGVGSYEQYF | TGTGCCAGCAGCTTTGCCGGGACAGGGGTTGGCTCCTACGAGCAGTACTTC
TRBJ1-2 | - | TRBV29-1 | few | CSVGGVSGGLYYGYTF | TGCAGCGTTGGGGGGGTGAGCGGGGGACTGTACTATGGCTACACCTTC